The clone carrying this TCR beta chain has only one observation. The antigen is not known. The data were taken from a study of CD8 T cells in Susac syndrome. General study points: A relatively small number of individuals underwent TCR sequencing and HLA analysis.

Germline V gives CDR1 SGHRS, CDR2 YFSETQ. The CDR3 covers 13 residues. V lost 0 bases to trimming and J lost 5 bases, with 8 bases between them. TCR beta sequences were obtained from blood CD8+ and CD4+ T cells. Negative isolation yielded CD8+ and CD4+ T cells; FACS enriched TEMRA cells. RNA, at about 0.45 to 1 ug, was reverse transcribed with random hexamers. The immunoSEQ assay covered 54 Vbeta and 13 Jbeta segments for CDR3. Using its own MiXCR run on the immunoSEQ multiplex PCR reads, TCRdb lists one record per CDR3 protein. The sample holds 170,000 or so distinct CDR3 sequences, approximately 93% seen once.

The gene calls are TRBV5-1 and TRBJ2-5; maybe TRBD1 (6 bases). The source of this sequence is a human donor with multiple sclerosis. The source material was CD4+ T cells from PBMCs. The DNA of the CDR3 is TGCGCCAGCAGCTTGGGGACAGCGGAGACCCAGTACTTC. Translated: CASSLGTAETQYF.